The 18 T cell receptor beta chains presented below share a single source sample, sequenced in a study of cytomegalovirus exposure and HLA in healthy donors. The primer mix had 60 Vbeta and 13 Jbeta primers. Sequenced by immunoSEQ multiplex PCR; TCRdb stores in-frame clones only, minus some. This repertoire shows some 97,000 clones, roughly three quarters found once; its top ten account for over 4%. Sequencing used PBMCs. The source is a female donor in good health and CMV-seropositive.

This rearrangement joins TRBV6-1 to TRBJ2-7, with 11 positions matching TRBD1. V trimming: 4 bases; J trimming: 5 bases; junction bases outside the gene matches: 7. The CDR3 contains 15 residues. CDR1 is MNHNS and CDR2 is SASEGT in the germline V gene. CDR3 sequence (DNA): TGTGCCAGCAGTGGGGTCGGGACAGGGGGGCACGAGCAGTACTTC. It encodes CASSGVGTGGHEQYF.

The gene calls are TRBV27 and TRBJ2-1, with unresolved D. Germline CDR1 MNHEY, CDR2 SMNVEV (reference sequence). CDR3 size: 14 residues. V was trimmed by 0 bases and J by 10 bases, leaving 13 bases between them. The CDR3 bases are TGTGCCAGCAGTTTATCGCCCCAACTACGGGAGCAGTTCTTC. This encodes CASSLSPQLREQFF.

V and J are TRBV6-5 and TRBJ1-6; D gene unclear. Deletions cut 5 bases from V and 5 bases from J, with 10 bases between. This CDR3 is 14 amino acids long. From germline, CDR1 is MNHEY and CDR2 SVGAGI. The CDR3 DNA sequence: TGTGCCAGCAGTGGACCGGGGAATAATTCACCCCTCCACTTT. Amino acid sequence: CASSGPGNNSPLHF.

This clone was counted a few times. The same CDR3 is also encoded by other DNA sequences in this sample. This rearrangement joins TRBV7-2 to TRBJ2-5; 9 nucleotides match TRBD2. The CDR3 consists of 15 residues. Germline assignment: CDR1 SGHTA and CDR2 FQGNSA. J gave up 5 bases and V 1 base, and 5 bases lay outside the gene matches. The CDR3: CASSLGGAGGETQYF. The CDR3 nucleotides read TGTGCCAGCAGCTTAGGTGGAGCGGGAGGTGAGACCCAGTACTTC.

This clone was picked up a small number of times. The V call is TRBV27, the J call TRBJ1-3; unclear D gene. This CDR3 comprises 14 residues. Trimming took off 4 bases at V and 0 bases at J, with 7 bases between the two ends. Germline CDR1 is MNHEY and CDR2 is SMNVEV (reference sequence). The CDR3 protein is CASSSVFSGNTIYF. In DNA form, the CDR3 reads TGTGCCAGCAGTTCGGTCTTCTCTGGAAACACCATATATTTT.

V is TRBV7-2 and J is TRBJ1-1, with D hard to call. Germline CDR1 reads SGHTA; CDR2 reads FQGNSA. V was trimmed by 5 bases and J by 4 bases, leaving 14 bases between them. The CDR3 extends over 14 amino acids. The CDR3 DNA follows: TGTGCCAGCAGCGCAGGCATGGTGGCCACTGAAGCTTTCTTT. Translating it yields CASSAGMVATEAFF.

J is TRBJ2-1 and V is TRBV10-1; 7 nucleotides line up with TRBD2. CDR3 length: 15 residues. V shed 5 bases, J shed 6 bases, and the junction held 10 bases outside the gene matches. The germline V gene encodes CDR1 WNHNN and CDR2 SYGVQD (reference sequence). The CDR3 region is CASSPIGGGLNEQFF. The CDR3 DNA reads TGCGCCAGCAGTCCTATCGGCGGGGGTCTCAATGAGCAGTTCTTC.

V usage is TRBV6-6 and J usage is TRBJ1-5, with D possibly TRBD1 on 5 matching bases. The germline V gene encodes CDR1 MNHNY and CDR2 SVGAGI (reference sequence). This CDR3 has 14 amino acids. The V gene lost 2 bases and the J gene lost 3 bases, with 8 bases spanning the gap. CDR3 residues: CASSYKQANQPQHF. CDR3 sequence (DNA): TGTGCCAGCAGTTACAAACAGGCCAATCAGCCCCAGCATTTT.

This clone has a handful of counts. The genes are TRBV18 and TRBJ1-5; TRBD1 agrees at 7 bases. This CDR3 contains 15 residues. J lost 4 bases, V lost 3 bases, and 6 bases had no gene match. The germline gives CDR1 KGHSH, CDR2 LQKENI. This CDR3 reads CASSPGQTTNQPQHF. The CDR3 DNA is TGTGCCAGCTCACCGGGACAGACAACAAATCAGCCCCAGCATTTT.

Here the CDR3 reads CASTILGNTIYF. The CDR3 DNA reads TGTGCCAGCACTATCCTAGGAAACACCATATATTTT. The chain combines TRBV2 with TRBJ1-3, with unresolved D. CDR3 size: 12 residues. V lost 7 bases and J 4 bases, leaving 8 bases between the germline ends. CDR1 and CDR2 (germline): SNHLY, FYNNEI.

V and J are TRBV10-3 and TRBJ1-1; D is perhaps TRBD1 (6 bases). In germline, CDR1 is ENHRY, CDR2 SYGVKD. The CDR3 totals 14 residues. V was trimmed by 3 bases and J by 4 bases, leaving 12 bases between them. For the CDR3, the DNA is TGTGCCATCAGTGACTTCACAGGGAGCACTGAAGCTTTCTTT. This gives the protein CAISDFTGSTEAFF.

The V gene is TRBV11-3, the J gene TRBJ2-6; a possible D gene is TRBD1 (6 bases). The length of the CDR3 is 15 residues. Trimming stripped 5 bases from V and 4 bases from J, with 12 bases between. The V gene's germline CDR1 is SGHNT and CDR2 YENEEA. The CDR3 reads CASSPGTNGANVLTF. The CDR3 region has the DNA TGTGCCAGCAGCCCCGGGACAAACGGGGCCAACGTCCTGACTTTC. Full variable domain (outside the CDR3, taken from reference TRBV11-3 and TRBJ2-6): EAGVVQSPRYKIIEKKQPVAFWCNPISGHNTLYWYLQNLGQGPELLIRYENEEAVDDSQLPKDRFSAERLKGVDSTLKIQPAELGDSAVYLCASSPGTNGANVLTFGAGSRLTVL.

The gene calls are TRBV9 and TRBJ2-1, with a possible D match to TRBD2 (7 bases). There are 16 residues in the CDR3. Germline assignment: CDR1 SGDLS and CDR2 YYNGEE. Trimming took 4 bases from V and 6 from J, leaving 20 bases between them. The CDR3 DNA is TGTGCCAGCAGCCCCAAGATGGGGGGGGGCTCCAATGAGCAGTTCTTC. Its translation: CASSPKMGGGSNEQFF.

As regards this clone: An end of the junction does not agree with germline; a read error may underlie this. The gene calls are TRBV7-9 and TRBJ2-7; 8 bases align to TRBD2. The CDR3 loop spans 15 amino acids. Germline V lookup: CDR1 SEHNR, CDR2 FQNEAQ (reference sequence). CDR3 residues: CSSSLTSGRADEQYF. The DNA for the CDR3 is TGTTCCAGCAGCTTGACGTCCGGGAGGGCCGACGAGCAGTACTTC.

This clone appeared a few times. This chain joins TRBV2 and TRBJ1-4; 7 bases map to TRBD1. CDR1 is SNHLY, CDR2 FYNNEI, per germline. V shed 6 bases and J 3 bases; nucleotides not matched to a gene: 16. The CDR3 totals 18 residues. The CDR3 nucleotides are TGTGCCAGCAGGGTAGGACGAGGGGGCCGTGTTGCTAATGAAAAACTGTTTTTT. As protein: CASRVGRGGRVANEKLFF.

As DNA, the CDR3 is TGTGCCAGCAGGACAGGGATCGGTCAGCCCCAGCATTTT. It encodes CASRTGIGQPQHF. V and J are TRBV27 and TRBJ1-5, with 7 positions matching TRBD1. Germline loops: CDR1 MNHEY, CDR2 SMNVEV (reference sequence). The CDR3 is 13 residues long. The trim removed 6 bases at V and 6 bases at J, leaving 5 bases unmatched.

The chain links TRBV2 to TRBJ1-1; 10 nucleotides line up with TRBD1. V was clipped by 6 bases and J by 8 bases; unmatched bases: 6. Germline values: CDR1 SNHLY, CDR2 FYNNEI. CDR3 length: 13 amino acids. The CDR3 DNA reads TGTGCCAGCAGACACGACAGGGGGCCCGAAGCTTTCTTT. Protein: CASRHDRGPEAFF.

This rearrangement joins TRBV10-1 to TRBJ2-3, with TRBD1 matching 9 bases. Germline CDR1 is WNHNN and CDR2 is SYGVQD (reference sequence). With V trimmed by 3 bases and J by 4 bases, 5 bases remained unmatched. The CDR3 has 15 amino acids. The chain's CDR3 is CASSEAGTGPDTQYF. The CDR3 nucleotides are TGCGCCAGCAGTGAAGCCGGGACAGGGCCAGATACGCAGTATTTT.